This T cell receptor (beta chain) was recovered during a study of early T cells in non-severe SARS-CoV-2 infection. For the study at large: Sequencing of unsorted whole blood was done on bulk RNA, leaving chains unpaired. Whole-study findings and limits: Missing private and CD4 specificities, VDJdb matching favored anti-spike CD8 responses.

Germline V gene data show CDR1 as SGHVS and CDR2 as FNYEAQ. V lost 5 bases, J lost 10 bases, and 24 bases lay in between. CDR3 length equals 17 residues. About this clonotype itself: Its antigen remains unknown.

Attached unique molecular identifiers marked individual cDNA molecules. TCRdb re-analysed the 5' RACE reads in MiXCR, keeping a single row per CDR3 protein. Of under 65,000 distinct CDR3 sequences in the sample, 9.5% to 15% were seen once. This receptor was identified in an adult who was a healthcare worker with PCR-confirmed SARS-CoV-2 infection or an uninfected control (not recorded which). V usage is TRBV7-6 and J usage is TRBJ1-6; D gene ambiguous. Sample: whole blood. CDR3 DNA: TGTGCCAGCAGCCTATACCCCTTTTCAGGCTACGGCTCACCCCTCCACTTT. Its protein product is CASSLYPFSGYGSPLHF.